This T cell receptor beta chain was sequenced for a study of blood T cell repertoires in COVID-19. In the study overall: The United States, Italy and Spain provided the acute and convalescent COVID-19 samples. T cells, B-cell-depleted T cells, or PBMCs provided the cDNA or gDNA that served as material.

Authors' data handling: Cell counts per sample came from amplifying reference gene primers. Assay: immunoSEQ multiplex PCR; the TCRdb copy retains only in-frame clones and omits some. That table furnishes V, J and clone size, whereas the DNA furnished D and trimming. The data hold around 190,000 clones, with 80% observed a single time. V gave up 3 bases and J gave up 8 bases, with 15 bases separating them. The germline CDR1 and CDR2 sequences are SGDLS and YYNGEE. The CDR3 totals 15 residues. This receptor was obtained from a man aged 55 to 69 with acute or convalescent COVID-19. V usage is TRBV9 and J usage is TRBJ1-6; perhaps TRBD1 as D (5 bases). Sequencing input: peripheral blood. CDR3 nucleotide sequence: TGTGCCAGCAGCGGAGACACGCGGGGGGATTCACCCCTCCACTTT. As protein: CASSGDTRGDSPLHF.